Listed here is a single T cell receptor beta chain. CDR1 GTSNPN and CDR2 SVGIG come from the germline V gene (reference sequence). The CDR3 consists of 14 residues. J lost 5 bases, V lost 6 bases, and 8 bases had no gene match. The data were produced by immunoSEQ multiplex PCR, yet TCRdb's version contains in-frame clones alone and is incomplete. The profile shows roughly 550,000 clones, approximately 80% of them singletons. This specimen belongs to a study of shared T cell receptors in the human thymus. These data are also associated with another study on human thymus T cells. As reported in that work: Immunologically healthy infants in Finland undergoing congenital heart defect surgery were the donors. Thymus was obtained from resections taken during corrective heart surgery. V and J gene usage appeared biased in thymic and blood repertoires. Unrelated people showed highly overlapping thymic repertoires, related research reported.

The material sequenced was thymocytes. The sequence was obtained from a boy under two years old with a congenital heart defect. This chain joins TRBV30 and TRBJ1-1; 11 nucleotides align to TRBD1. CDR3 sequence (DNA): TGTGCCTGTCTCGGACAGGGGGCAGGGACTGAAGCTTTCTTT. Protein product: CACLGQGAGTEAFF. The full variable domain, completed using reference TRBV30 and TRBJ1-1, is SQTIHQWPATLVQPVGSPLSLECTVEGTSNPNLYWYRQAAGRGLQLLFYSVGIGQISSEVPQNLSASRPQDRQFILSSKKLLLSDSGFYLCACLGQGAGTEAFFGQGTRLTVV.